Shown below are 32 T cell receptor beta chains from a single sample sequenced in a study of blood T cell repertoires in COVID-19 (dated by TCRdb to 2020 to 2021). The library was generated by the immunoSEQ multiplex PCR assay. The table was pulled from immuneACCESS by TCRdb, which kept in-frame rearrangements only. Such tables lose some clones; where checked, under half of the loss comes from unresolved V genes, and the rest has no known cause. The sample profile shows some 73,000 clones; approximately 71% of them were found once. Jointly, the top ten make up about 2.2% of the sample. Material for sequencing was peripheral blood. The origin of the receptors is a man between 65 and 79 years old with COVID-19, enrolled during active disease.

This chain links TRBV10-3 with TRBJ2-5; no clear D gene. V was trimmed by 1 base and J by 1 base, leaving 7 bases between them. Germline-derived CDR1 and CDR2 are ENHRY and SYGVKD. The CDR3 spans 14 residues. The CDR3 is CAISEFGGQETQYF. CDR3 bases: TGTGCCATCAGTGAGTTTGGCGGCCAAGAGACCCAGTACTTC.

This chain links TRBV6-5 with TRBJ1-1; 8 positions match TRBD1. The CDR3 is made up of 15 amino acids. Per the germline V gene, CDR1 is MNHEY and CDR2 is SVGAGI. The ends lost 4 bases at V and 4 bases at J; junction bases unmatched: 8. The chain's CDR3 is CASSSPRTGSTEAFF. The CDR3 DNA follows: TGTGCCAGCAGTTCACCTCGGACAGGGTCCACTGAAGCTTTCTTT.

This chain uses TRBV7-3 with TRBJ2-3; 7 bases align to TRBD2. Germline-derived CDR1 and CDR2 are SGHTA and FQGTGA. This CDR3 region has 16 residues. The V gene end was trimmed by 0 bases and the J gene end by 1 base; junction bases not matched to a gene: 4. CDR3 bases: TGTGCCAGCAGCTTAACGTTCGCGGGGGGCACAGATACGCAGTATTTT. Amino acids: CASSLTFAGGTDTQYF.

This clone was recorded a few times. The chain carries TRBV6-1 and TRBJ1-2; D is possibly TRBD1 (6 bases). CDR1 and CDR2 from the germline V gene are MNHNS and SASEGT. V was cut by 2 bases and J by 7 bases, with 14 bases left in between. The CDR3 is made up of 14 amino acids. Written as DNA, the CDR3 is TGTGCCAGCAGTGAAACAGGGACATCCGCTGGCTACACCTTC. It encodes CASSETGTSAGYTF.

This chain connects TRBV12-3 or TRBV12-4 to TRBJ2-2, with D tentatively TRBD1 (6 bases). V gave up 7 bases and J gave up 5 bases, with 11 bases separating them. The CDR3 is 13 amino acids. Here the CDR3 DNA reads TGTGCCAGCAACTTAAGGGGGACCGGGGAGCTGTTTTTT. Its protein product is CASNLRGTGELFF.

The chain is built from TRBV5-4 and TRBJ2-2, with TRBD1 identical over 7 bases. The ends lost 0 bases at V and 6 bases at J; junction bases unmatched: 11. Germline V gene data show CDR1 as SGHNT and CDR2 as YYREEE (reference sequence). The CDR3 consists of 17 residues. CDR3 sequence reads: CASSLEGGRQGAGELFF. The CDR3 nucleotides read TGTGCCAGCAGCTTGGAGGGTGGGCGGCAGGGGGCCGGGGAGCTGTTTTTT. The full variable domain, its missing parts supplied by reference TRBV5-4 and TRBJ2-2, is ETGVTQSPTHLIKTRGQQVTLRCSSQSGHNTVSWYQQALGQGPQFIFQYYREEENGRGNFPPRFSGLQFPNYSSELNVNALELDDSALYLCASSLEGGRQGAGELFFGEGSRLTVL.

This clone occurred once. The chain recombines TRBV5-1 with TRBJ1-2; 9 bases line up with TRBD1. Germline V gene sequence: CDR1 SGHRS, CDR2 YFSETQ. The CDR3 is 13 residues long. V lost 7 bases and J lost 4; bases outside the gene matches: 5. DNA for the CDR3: TGCGCCAGCGCACGACAGGGGGTCTATGGCTACACCTTC. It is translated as CASARQGVYGYTF.

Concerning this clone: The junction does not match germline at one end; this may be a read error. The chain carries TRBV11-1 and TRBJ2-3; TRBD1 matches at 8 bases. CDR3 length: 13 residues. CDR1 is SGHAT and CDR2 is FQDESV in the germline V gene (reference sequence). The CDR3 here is CASSRDRGPRRDF. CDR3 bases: TGTGCCAGCAGCCGCGACAGGGGCCCACGCCGGGATTTT.

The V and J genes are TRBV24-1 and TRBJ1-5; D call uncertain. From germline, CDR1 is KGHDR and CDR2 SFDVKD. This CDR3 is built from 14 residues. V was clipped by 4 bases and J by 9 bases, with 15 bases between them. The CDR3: CATSDLGPGGPQHF. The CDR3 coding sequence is TGTGCCACCAGTGACCTAGGTCCCGGAGGGCCCCAGCATTTT.

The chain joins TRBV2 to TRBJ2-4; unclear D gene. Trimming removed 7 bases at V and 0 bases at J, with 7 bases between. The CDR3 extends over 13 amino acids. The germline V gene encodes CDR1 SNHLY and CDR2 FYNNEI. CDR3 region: CASNDGAKNIQYF. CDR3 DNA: TGTGCCAGCAATGACGGAGCCAAAAACATTCAGTACTTC. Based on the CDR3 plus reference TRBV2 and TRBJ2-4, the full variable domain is EPEVTQTPSHQVTQMGQEVILRCVPISNHLYFYWYRQILGQKVEFLVSFYNNEISEKSEIFDDQFSVERPDGSNFTLKIRSTKLEDSAMYFCASNDGAKNIQYFGAGTRLSVL.

In DNA form, the CDR3 reads TGTGCCAGCAGCGAGCGGGGCCCTCCTCTACCCAATGAGCAGTTCTTC. Its translation: CASSERGPPLPNEQFF. J is TRBJ2-1 and V is TRBV7-2; 7 bases agree with TRBD2. J lost 6 bases, V lost 5 bases, and 13 bases had no gene match. This CDR3 has 16 amino acids. Germline V lookup: CDR1 SGHTA, CDR2 FQGNSA.

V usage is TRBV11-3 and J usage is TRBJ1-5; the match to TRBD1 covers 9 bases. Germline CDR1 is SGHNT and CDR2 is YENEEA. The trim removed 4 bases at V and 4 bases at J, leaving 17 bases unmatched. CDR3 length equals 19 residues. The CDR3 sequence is CASSSKSPGTGCLNQPQHF. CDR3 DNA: TGTGCCAGCAGCTCCAAGAGTCCCGGGACAGGGTGTCTTAATCAGCCCCAGCATTTT.

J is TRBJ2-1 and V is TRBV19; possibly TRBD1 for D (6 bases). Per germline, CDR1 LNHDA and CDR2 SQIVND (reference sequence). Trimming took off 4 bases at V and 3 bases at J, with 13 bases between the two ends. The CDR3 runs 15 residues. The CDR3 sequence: CASSRGGQIYNEQFF. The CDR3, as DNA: TGTGCCAGTAGTAGAGGAGGACAGATCTACAATGAGCAGTTCTTC. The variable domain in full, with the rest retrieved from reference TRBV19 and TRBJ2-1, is DGGITQSPKYLFRKEGQNVTLSCEQNLNHDAMYWYRQDPGQGLRLIYYSQIVNDFQKGDIAEGYSVSREKKESFPLTVTSAQKNPTAFYLCASSRGGQIYNEQFFGPGTRLTVL.

CDR3 DNA: TGTGCCAGCAGCCAACTCCAGAACGAGCAGTACTTC. It specifies CASSQLQNEQYF. The V and J genes are TRBV3-1 (or the pseudogene TRBV3-2) and TRBJ2-7; D remains unclear. V was shortened by 2 bases and J by 5 bases, with 7 bases between the two germline ends. This CDR3 has 12 residues. Germline CDR1 reads LGHDT; CDR2 reads YNNKEL (reference sequence).

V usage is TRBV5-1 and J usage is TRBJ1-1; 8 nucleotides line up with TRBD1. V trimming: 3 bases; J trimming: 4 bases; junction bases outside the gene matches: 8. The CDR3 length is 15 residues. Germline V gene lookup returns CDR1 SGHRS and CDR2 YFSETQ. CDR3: CASSSKQGTGTEAFF. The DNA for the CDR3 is TGCGCCAGCAGCTCGAAACAGGGGACAGGCACTGAAGCTTTCTTT.

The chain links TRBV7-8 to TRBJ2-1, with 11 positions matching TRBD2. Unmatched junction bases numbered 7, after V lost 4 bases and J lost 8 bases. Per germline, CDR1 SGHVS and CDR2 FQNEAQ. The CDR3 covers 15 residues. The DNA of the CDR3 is TGTGCCAGCAGCTCGCCCATAGCGGGAGGGCATGAGCAGTTCTTC. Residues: CASSSPIAGGHEQFF.

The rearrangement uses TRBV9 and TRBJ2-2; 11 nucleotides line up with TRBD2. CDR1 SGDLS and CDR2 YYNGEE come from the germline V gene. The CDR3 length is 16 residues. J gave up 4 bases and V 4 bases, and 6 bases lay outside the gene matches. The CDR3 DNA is TGTGCCAGCAGCTTGGGACTAGCGGAAATCACCGGGGAGCTGTTTTTT. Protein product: CASSLGLAEITGELFF.

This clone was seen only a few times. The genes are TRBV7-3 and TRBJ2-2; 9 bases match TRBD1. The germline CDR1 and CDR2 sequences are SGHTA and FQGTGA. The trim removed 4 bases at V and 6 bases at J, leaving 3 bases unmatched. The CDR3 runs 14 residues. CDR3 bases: TGTGCCAGCAGCTCCGGGACAGGGTCCGGGGAGCTGTTTTTT. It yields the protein CASSSGTGSGELFF. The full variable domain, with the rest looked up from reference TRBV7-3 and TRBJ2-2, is GAGVSQTPSNKVTEKGKYVELRCDPISGHTALYWYRQSLGQGPEFLIYFQGTGAADDSGLPNDRFFAVRPEGSVSTLKIQRTERGDSAVYLCASSSGTGSGELFFGEGSRLTVL.

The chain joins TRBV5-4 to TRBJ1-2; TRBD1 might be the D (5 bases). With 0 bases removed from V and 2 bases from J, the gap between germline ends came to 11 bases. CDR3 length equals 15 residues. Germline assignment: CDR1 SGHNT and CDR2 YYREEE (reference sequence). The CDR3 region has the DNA TGTGCCAGCAGCTTGGATGGGGCAGGGAACTATGGCTACACCTTC. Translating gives CASSLDGAGNYGYTF.

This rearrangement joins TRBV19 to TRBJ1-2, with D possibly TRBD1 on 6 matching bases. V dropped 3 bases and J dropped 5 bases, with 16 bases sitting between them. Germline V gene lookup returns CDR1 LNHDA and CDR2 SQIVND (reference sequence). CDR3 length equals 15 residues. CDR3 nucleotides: TGTGCCAGTAGTATGGCCGGGACACCCACGTATGGCTACACCTTC. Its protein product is CASSMAGTPTYGYTF.

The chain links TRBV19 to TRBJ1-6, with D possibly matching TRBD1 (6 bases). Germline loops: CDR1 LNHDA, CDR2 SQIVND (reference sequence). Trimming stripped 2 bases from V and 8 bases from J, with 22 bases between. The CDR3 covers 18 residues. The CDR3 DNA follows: TGTGCCAGTAGTATAACGTTCTCGACAGGCAGGCCGGATTCACCCCTCCACTTT. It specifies CASSITFSTGRPDSPLHF.

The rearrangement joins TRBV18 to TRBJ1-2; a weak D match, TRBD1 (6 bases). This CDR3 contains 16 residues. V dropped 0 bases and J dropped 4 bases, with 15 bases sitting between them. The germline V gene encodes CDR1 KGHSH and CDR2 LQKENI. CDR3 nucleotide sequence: TGTGCCAGCTCACCACCGGTGTCAGGGGAGGGCTATGGCTACACCTTC. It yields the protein CASSPPVSGEGYGYTF.

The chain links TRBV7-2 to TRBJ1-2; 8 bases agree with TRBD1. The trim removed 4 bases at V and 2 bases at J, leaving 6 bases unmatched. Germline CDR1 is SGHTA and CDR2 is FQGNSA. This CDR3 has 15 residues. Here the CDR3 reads CASSSTGGENYGYTF. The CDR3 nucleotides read TGTGCCAGCAGCTCAACAGGGGGTGAAAACTATGGCTACACCTTC.

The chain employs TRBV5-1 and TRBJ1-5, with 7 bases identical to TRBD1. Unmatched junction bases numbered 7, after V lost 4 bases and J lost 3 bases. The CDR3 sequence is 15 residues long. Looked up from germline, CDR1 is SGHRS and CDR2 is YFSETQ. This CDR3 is CASSPWGQNNQPQHF. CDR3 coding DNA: TGCGCCAGCAGCCCCTGGGGACAGAACAATCAGCCCCAGCATTTT.

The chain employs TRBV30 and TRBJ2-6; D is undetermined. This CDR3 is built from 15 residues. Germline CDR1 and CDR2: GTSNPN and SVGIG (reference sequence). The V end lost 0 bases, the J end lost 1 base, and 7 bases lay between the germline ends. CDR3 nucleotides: TGTGCCTGGAGTGTTCGGAGATCTGGGGCCAACGTCCTGACTTTC. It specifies CAWSVRRSGANVLTF.

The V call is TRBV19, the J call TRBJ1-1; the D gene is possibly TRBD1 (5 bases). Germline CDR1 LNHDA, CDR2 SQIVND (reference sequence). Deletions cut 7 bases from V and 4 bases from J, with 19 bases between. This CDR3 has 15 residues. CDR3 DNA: TGTGCCAGTACCACTCCGCAGGCCGGGGGCACTGAAGCTTTCTTT. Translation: CASTTPQAGGTEAFF.

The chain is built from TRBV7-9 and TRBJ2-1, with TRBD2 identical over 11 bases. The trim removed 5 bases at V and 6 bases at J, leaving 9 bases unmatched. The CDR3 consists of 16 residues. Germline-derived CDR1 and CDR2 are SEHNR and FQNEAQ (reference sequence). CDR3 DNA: TGTGCCAGCAGCAGATGGGGACTAGCGGAAAGCAATGAGCAGTTCTTC. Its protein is CASSRWGLAESNEQFF.

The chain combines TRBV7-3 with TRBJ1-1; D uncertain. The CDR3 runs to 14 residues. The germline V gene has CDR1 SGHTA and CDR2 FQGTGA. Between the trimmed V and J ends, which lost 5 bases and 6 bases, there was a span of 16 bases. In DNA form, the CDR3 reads TGTGCCAGCAGCCCCAGTTCCGGGAATGCTGAAGCTTTCTTT. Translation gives CASSPSSGNAEAFF.

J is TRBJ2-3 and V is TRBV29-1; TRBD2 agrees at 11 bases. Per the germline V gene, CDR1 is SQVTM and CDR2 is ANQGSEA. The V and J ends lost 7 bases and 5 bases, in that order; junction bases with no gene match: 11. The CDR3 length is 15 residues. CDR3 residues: CSASGTSGPGDTQYF. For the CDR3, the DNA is TGCAGCGCCTCAGGGACTAGCGGTCCAGGAGATACGCAGTATTTT.

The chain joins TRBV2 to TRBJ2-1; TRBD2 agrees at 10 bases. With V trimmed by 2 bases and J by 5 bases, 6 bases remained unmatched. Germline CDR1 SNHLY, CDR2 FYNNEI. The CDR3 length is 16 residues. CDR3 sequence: CASSELELAGNNEQFF. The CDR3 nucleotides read TGTGCCAGCAGTGAATTAGAACTAGCGGGGAACAATGAGCAGTTCTTC.

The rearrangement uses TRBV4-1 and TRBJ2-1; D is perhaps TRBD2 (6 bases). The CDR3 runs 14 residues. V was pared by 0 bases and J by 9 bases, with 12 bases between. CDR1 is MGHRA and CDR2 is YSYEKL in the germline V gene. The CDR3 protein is CASSQEGGVAEQFF. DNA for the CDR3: TGCGCCAGCAGCCAAGAGGGGGGAGTCGCTGAGCAGTTCTTC.

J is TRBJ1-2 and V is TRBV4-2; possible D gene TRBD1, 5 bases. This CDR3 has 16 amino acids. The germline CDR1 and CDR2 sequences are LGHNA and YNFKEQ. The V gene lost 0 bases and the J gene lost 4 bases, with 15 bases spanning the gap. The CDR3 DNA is TGTGCCAGCAGCCAAGATTCTCCAGGGAGGGGCTATGGCTACACCTTC. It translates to CASSQDSPGRGYGYTF.